The 5 T cell receptor beta chains reported below all come from one sample, sequenced in a study of cytomegalovirus exposure and HLA in healthy donors. Data came from immunoSEQ multiplex PCR; TCRdb stores just in-frame clones and leaves some out. This sample carries under 250,000 clones, 75% to 90% of them seen once, and the ten largest clones take 4.5% to 6%. Sequences were obtained from PBMCs. These receptors were collected from a woman aged 18-35 years in good health and CMV-seronegative.

The chain links TRBV29-1 to TRBJ1-2, with 8 bases matching TRBD1. This CDR3 has 13 residues. Germline-derived CDR1 and CDR2 are SQVTM and ANQGSEA. V trimming: 6 bases; J trimming: 8 bases; junction bases outside the gene matches: 11. CDR3 in DNA: TGCAGCGTCCTCACCCAGACAGGGGCCGGCTACACCTTC. It encodes CSVLTQTGAGYTF.

V usage is TRBV7-3 and J usage is TRBJ2-2, with D perhaps TRBD1 (5 bases). Trimming shortened V by 5 bases and J by 1 base, and 8 bases separated the two germline ends. Germline V gene lookup returns CDR1 SGHTA and CDR2 FQGTGA. The CDR3 spans 14 residues. The CDR3 DNA reads TGTGCCAGCAGCAAAGGGGTGAACACCGGGGAGCTGTTTTTT. Amino acid sequence: CASSKGVNTGELFF.

The rearrangement uses TRBV9 and TRBJ1-5; D remains ambiguous. Germline CDR1 SGDLS, CDR2 YYNGEE. V dropped 7 bases and J dropped 7 bases, with 3 bases sitting between them. The CDR3 contains 9 residues. The CDR3 here is CASRQPQHF. CDR3 sequence (DNA): TGTGCCAGCCGGCAGCCCCAGCATTTT.

The chain links TRBV7-8 to TRBJ1-6; D uncertain. V lost 5 bases and J 10 bases, leaving 9 bases between the germline ends. The CDR3 covers 12 residues. Germline lookup yields CDR1 SGHVS and CDR2 FQNEAQ. CDR3 residues: CASSLYRSPLHF. The CDR3 DNA is TGTGCCAGCAGCCTTTATAGGTCACCCCTCCACTTT.

This rearrangement joins TRBV29-1 to TRBJ1-4, with no clear D. V dropped 4 bases and J dropped 7 bases, with 13 bases sitting between them. Germline V gives CDR1 SQVTM, CDR2 ANQGSEA. The CDR3 runs 13 residues. CDR3 sequence (DNA): TGCAGCGTTGCGGCAGACCGGGGTGAAAAACTGTTTTTT. It encodes CSVAADRGEKLFF. The whole variable domain, remainder taken from reference TRBV29-1 and TRBJ1-4, is SAVISQKPSRDICQRGTSLTIQCQVDSQVTMMFWYRQQPGQSLTLIATANQGSEATYESGFVIDKFPISRPNLTFSTLTVSNMSPEDSSIYLCSVAADRGEKLFFGSGTQLSVL.